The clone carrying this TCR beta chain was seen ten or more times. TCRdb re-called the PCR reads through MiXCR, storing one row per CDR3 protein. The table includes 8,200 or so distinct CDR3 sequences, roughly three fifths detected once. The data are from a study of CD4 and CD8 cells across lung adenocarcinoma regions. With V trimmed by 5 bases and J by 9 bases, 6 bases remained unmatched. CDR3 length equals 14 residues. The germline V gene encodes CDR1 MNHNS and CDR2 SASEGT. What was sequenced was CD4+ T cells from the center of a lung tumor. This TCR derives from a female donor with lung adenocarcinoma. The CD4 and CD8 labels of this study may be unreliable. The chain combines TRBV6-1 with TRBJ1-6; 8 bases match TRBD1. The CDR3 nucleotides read TGTGCCAGCAGTAGCGACAGGGGACTTTCACCCCTCCACTTT. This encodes CASSSDRGLSPLHF.